The next 18 T cell receptor beta chains were all read from a single sample in a study of T cells expressing NK-cell markers. Following a re-call of the 5' RACE reads, TCRdb has one entry per CDR3 protein and lacks DNA. Its listing shows under 500,000 distinct CDR3 sequences. What was sequenced was blood T cells: a sorted CD56 or NKG2C T cell subset, CD4+ or CD8+ T cells, or bulk PBMC T cells (not recorded which). The receptors were sampled from a woman aged 18-70 years in good health.

The chain carries TRBV7-9 and TRBJ1-6. The CDR3 covers 15 residues. In germline, CDR1 is SEHNR, CDR2 FQNEAQ (reference sequence). The CDR3 spells CASTEGGIYNSPLHF.

This chain uses TRBV6-1 with TRBJ1-2; the D call of TRBD1 rests on TCRdb alone, since no DNA is present to check it. Germline assignment: CDR1 MNHNS and CDR2 SASEGT. The CDR3 runs to 15 residues. CDR3 in amino acids: CASRGGDRGNYGYTF.

The chain uses TRBV18 and TRBJ1-1; no DNA is available, so the TRBD1 call from TCRdb remains unchecked. Germline CDR1 and CDR2: KGHSH and LQKENI. The CDR3 sequence is 12 residues long. The CDR3 region is CANSPRQGAAFF. The full variable domain, rest sourced from reference TRBV18 and TRBJ1-1, is NAGVMQNPRHLVRRRGQEARLRCSPMKGHSHVYWYRQLPEEGLKFMVYLQKENIIDESGMPKERFSAEFPKEGPSILRIQQVVRGDSAAYFCANSPRQGAAFFGQGTRLTVV.

The chain uses TRBV20-1 and TRBJ1-2; the TCRdb D gene call, TRBD1, has no DNA to confirm it. CDR1 is DFQATT, CDR2 SNEGSKA, per germline (reference sequence). The CDR3 extends over 13 amino acids. Here the CDR3 reads CSALPGGNYGYTF.

V and J are TRBV24-1 and TRBJ2-6. CDR1 and CDR2 (germline): KGHDR, SFDVKD. The CDR3 loop spans 13 amino acids. The chain's CDR3 is CATSVGGANVLTF.

This chain uses TRBV4-3 with TRBJ2-7; TCRdb indicates TRBD1, and absent DNA this call remains unverified. The CDR3 contains 14 residues. The germline V gene has CDR1 LGHNA and CDR2 YSLEER. CDR3 in amino acids: CASSQDPGGYEQYF.

The gene calls are TRBV6-2 or TRBV6-3 and TRBJ2-7. Germline assignment: CDR1 MNHEY and CDR2 SVGEGT. This CDR3 has 14 residues. The CDR3 loop reads CASSYSAYLNEQYF.

The chain carries TRBV20-1 and TRBJ2-7; TCRdb indicates TRBD2, and absent DNA this call remains unverified. The germline CDR1 and CDR2 sequences are DFQATT and SNEGSKA (reference sequence). This CDR3 contains 13 residues. CDR3 region: CSARPLAGYEQYF.

This chain joins TRBV5-1 and TRBJ2-6; without DNA, the TCRdb call of TRBD2 cannot be checked. CDR1 is SGHRS and CDR2 is YFSETQ in the germline V gene. CDR3 length: 15 residues. The CDR3 spells CASSDGTSGANVLTF.

J is TRBJ2-5 and V is TRBV7-8; the TCRdb D gene call, TRBD2, has no DNA to confirm it. The CDR3 covers 18 residues. CDR1 and CDR2 (germline): SGHVS, FQNEAQ. CDR3 in amino acids: CASSLAFGRRGPQQTQYF.

The gene calls are TRBV20-1 and TRBJ2-5; TCRdb's D call of TRBD2 is untestable without DNA. CDR3 length: 16 residues. In germline, CDR1 is DFQATT, CDR2 SNEGSKA (reference sequence). The CDR3 is CSAELAGGRGVETQYF.

The rearrangement joins TRBV7-9 to TRBJ2-5. Germline loops: CDR1 SEHNR, CDR2 FQNEAQ (reference sequence). The CDR3 contains 13 residues. Here the CDR3 reads CASSSLVQETQYF.

The J gene is TRBJ1-2, the V gene TRBV12-3 or TRBV12-4. The CDR3 is 13 residues long. This CDR3 is CASSLEGNYGYTF.

The V call is TRBV5-5, the J call TRBJ2-2. The CDR3 sequence is 13 residues long. Germline V gene lookup returns CDR1 SGHKS and CDR2 YYEKEE (reference sequence). This CDR3 reads CASSLGETGELFF.

V usage is TRBV6-2 or TRBV6-3 and J usage is TRBJ2-4; the TCRdb D gene call, TRBD1, has no DNA to confirm it. Germline V gene sequence: CDR1 MNHEY, CDR2 SVGEGT. The CDR3 has 13 amino acids. CDR3 protein: CATSQDRDYIQYF.

The chain links TRBV28 to TRBJ2-1; with no DNA, the TCRdb D assignment of TRBD2 cannot be verified. The CDR3 contains 18 residues. The V gene's germline CDR1 is MDHEN and CDR2 SYDVKM. The CDR3 spells CASTPPGVASSSYNEQFF.

The chain links TRBV28 to TRBJ1-4; TCRdb's D gene call, TRBD1, goes unchecked for lack of DNA. The CDR3 runs 16 residues. Germline CDR1 reads MDHEN; CDR2 reads SYDVKM. The CDR3 loop is CASSRGVLTNNEKLFF.

The chain has TRBV6-2 or TRBV6-3 and TRBJ2-1; lacking DNA, the TRBD1 call made by TCRdb goes unchecked. Germline CDR1 is MNHEY and CDR2 is SVGEGT. The CDR3 has 15 residues. The CDR3 loop is CASSPRGGEVNEQFF.